One TCR beta chain is described in this entry. The antigen is unknown. The sample is drawn from a study of human T cells and chemical hapten exposure. Findings and limits, study-wide: TCRs exceeding 1 in 1000 frequency stayed unchanged with DPC sensitization.

V dropped 3 bases and J dropped 7 bases, with 7 bases sitting between them. The CDR3 extends over 13 amino acids. Library preparation tagged each individual cDNA molecule with a unique molecular identifier. Original handling: Per-sample TCR counts ranged from about 20,000 to 700,000, median roughly 96,000. Each CDR3 protein is one row after TCRdb ran MiXCR on the RACE reads. Here the V and J calls rest on TCRdb's processing, not on the authors' analysis. The data show about 130,000 distinct CDR3 sequences, around 8.3% seen once. Time point specified: healthy volunteer bleed at 2 weeks. Before extraction, the whole blood was not fractionated, and total RNA was taken from it.

The TCR was taken from a male donor in good health. Some clones in this sample may be carry-over from other donors' samples. The rearrangement joins TRBV12-3 or TRBV12-4 to TRBJ1-6; maybe TRBD1 (5 bases). The sequencing sample was made of whole blood. The CDR3 bases are TGTGCCAGCAGTTTCGGGGGGAATTCACCCCTCCACTTT. Its protein product is CASSFGGNSPLHF.